The 2 T cell receptor beta chains below all came from one sample that was sequenced in a study of OX40 agonist ivuxolimab in advanced cancers. Produced via immunoSEQ multiplex PCR; TCRdb's table is partial and in-frame only. The table includes approximately 77,000 clones, approximately 91% detected once. Source: CD4+ or CD8+ T cells sorted from blood, taken in a trial of the OX40 agonist ivuxolimab. The receptors originated from an adult with an advanced solid tumor such as melanoma, head and neck, liver or kidney cancer.

This clone was recorded once. V and J are TRBV28 and TRBJ1-1; D is ambiguous. Trimming took off 6 bases at V and 0 bases at J, with 8 bases between the two ends. The germline gives CDR1 MDHEN, CDR2 SYDVKM. This CDR3 comprises 13 residues. In DNA form, the CDR3 reads TGTGCCAGCAGGGCTCTCGTGAACACTGAAGCTTTCTTT. This encodes CASRALVNTEAFF.

This clone was detected a few times. The rearrangement uses TRBV4-2 and TRBJ1-4; D not certain. The V gene's germline CDR1 is LGHNA and CDR2 YNFKEQ. The CDR3 is 14 amino acids. Trimming took 0 bases from V and 5 from J, leaving 7 bases between them. The CDR3 region is CASSQDLTNEKLFF. The CDR3 nucleotides are TGTGCCAGCAGCCAAGATCTGACAAATGAAAAACTGTTTTTT.